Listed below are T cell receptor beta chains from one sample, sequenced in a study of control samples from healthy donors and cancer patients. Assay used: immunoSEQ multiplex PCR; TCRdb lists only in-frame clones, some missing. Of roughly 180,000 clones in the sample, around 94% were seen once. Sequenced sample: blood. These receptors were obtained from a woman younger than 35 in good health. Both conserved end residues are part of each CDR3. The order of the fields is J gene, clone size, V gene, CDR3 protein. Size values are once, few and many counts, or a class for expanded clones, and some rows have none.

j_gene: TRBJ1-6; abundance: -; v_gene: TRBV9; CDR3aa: CASSPWGGSNSPLHF
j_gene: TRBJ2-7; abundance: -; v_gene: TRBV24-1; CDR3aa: CATSGLLGGEQYF
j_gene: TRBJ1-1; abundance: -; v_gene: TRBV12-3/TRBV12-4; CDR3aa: CASSSFGKTEAFF
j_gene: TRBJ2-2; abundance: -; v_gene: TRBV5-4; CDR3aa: CASGTGGNTGELFF
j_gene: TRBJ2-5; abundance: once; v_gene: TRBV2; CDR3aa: CASTEDREETQYF
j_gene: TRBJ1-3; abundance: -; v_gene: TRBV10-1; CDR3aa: CASSEAGEGNTIYF
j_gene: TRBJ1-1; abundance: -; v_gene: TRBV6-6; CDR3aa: CASSWIWGANTEAFF
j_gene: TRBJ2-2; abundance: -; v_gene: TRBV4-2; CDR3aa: CASSQDLVNGELFF
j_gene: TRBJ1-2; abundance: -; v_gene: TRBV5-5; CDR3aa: CASSLGPTQNYGYTF
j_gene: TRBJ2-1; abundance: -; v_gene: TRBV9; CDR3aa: CASSVQGARDEQFF
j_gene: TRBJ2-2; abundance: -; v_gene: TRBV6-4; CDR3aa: CASRRGHLNTGELFF
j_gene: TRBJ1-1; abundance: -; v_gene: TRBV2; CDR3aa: CASKMRTGLGTEAFF
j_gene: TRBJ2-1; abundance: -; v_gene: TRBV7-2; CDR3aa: CASSSGLAGTGEQFF
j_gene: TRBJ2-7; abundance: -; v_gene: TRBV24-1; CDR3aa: CATFITNSRRLIYEQYF
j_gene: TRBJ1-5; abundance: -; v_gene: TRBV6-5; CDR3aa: CASSRLRNHQPQHF
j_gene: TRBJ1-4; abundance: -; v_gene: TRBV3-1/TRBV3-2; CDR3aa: CASSQRRGSEKLFF
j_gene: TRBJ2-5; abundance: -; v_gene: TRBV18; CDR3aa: CASSPPGRQGAQETQYF
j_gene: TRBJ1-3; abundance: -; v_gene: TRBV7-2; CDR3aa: CASSLRQGVGNTIYF
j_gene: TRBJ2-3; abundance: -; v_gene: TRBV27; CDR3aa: CASRPLTVERQDTQYF
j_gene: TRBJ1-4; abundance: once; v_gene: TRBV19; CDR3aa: CASSPQLVNEKLFF
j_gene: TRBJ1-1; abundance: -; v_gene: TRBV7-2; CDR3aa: CASSSQAVVNTEAFF
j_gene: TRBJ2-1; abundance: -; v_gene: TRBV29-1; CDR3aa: CSVVAGGFNEQFF
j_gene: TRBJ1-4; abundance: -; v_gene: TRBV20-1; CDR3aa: CSARVNEKLFF
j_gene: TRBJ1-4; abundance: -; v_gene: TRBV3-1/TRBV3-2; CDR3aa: CASSRDSIFATNEKLFF
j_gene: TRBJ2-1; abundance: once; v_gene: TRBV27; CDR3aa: CASSLWRGLRLSSYNEQFF
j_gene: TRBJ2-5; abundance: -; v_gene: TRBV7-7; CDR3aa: CASSLAGGGDQETQYF
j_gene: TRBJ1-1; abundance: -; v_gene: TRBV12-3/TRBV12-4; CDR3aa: CASSLVEGVEAFF
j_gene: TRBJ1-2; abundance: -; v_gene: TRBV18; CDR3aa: CASSTLQGLGYGYTF
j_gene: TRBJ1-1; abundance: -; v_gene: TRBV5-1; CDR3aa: CASSPTGGRGEAFF
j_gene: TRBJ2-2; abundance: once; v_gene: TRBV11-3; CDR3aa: CASSLGKGQGASPNTGELFF
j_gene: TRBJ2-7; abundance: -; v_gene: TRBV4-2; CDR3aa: CASSPQREGPYEQYF
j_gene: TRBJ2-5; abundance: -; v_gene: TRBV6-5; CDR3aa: CASSRAVQETQYF
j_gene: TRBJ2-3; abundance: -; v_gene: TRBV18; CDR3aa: CASSPAGDRDTQYF
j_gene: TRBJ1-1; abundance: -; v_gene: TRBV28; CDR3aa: CASSLGQNTEAFF
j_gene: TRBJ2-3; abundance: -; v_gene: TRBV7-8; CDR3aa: CASSLRTSGRARGTDTQYF
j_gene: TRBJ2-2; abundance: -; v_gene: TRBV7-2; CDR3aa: CASSLGTSGRTELFF
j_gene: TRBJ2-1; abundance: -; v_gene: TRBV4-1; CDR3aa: CASTPSGGSSYNEQFF
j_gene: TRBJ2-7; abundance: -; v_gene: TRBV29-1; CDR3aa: CSVEDRQDSYEQYF
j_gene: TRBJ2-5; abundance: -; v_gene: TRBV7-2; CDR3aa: CASSLGRTGRSLRTQYF
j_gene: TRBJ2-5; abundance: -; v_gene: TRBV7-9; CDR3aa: CASSLAQGQQETQYF
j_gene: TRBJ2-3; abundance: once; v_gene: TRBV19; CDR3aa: CASSILAAGDTQYF
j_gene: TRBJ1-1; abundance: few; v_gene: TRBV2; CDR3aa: CASSRQGVMNTEAFF
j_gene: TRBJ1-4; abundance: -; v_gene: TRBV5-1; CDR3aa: CASGTAAGEKLFF
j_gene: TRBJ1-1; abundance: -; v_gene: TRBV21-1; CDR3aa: CASNPIGSNTEAFF
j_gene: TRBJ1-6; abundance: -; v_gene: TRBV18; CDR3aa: CASSLGTGYSPLHF